The 22 T cell receptor beta chains reported below all come from one sample, sequenced in a study of CXCR3-negative and CXCR3-positive naive CD8 T cells (dated by TCRdb to between 2017 and 2020). Sequencing relied on a NextSeq 550. The Human TCR Profiling Kit (MiLaboratory) was used to make UMI-labeled 5' RACE TRB cDNA libraries. Through TCRdb reprocessing, the reads give one entry per CDR3 protein sequence; DNA is omitted. The record for this sample contains roughly 25,000 distinct CDR3 sequences. The top ten clonotypes cover roughly 3.9% of the sample. Input material: naive CXCR3- CD8+ T cells from blood. The sample's cell subset or site, from its label and the paper: CD45RO-CCR7+CD27+CD95- naive CD8+ T cells lacking CXCR3 (TNR3-). The source of these receptors is a human donor in good health. Some clones in this sample may be carry-over from other donors' samples.

The chain links TRBV19 to TRBJ2-1; TCRdb designates TRBD1, a call that cannot be tested without DNA. The CDR3 has 13 residues. Germline V gene sequence: CDR1 LNHDA, CDR2 SQIVND (reference sequence). The CDR3 reads CASTGQGYNEQFF.

This rearrangement joins TRBV7-7 to TRBJ2-7; no DNA is available, so the TRBD1 call from TCRdb remains unchecked. CDR3 size: 13 residues. CDR1 is SSHAT, CDR2 FNYEAQ, per germline (reference sequence). Here the CDR3 reads CASSHGTDYEQYF.

This clonotype shows up as medium-sized by frequency. The chain couples TRBV7-7 to TRBJ2-7; without DNA, the TCRdb call of TRBD1 cannot be checked. The CDR3 is 17 residues long. CDR1 and CDR2 (germline): SSHAT, FNYEAQ (reference sequence). The CDR3 here is CASSEDLPGQGVYEQYF.

The chain employs TRBV7-6 and TRBJ2-3; checking the TCRdb D call of TRBD1 is not possible without DNA. Per the germline V gene, CDR1 is SGHVS and CDR2 is FNYEAQ. This CDR3 spans 17 amino acids. This CDR3 reads CASSPPRTGARTDTQYF.

The CDR3 here is CATNSDLAGAYEQYF. The gene calls are TRBV15 and TRBJ2-7; TCRdb outputs TRBD2, but without DNA this stays unchecked. This CDR3 contains 15 residues. The germline V gene has CDR1 LNHNV and CDR2 YYDKDF (reference sequence).

This sequence joins TRBV12-3 or TRBV12-4 and TRBJ1-2; TCRdb gives TRBD1 as the D gene, but with no DNA this cannot be confirmed. The CDR3 runs to 13 residues. The CDR3 protein is CASSLGGSDGYTF.

The rearrangement links TRBV20-1 to TRBJ2-7. Germline V gene sequence: CDR1 DFQATT, CDR2 SNEGSKA (reference sequence). This CDR3 has 16 residues. CDR3 in amino acids: CSARGGLVRGSYEQYF.

The rearrangement joins TRBV18 to TRBJ2-7; TCRdb lists TRBD1, though no DNA is available to test this call. Germline values: CDR1 KGHSH, CDR2 LQKENI. CDR3 size: 15 residues. The CDR3 sequence: CASSPETWGTYEQYF.

V is TRBV7-9 and J is TRBJ2-6; TCRdb proposes TRBD1, but this gene call is untestable without DNA. This CDR3 region has 16 residues. The germline V gene encodes CDR1 SEHNR and CDR2 FQNEAQ (reference sequence). The CDR3 region is CASSRPQGLEANVLTF.

The chain is built from TRBV5-5 and TRBJ1-1. This CDR3 contains 16 residues. The germline V gene encodes CDR1 SGHKS and CDR2 YYEKEE (reference sequence). CDR3 sequence reads: CASSLDKGDLDTEAFF.

Here the CDR3 reads CASRTTGGRSPLHF. The chain employs TRBV6-2 or TRBV6-3 and TRBJ1-6; TCRdb selects TRBD1, and the lack of DNA leaves this call unchecked. The CDR3 sequence is 14 residues long. Germline CDR1 MNHEY, CDR2 SVGEGT.

V and J are TRBV7-7 and TRBJ2-5; absent DNA, TCRdb's TRBD2 call cannot be checked. The CDR3 consists of 15 residues. Germline lookup yields CDR1 SSHAT and CDR2 FNYEAQ (reference sequence). This chain's CDR3 is CASSINRGTAETQYF.

The V and J genes are TRBV28 and TRBJ1-1; TCRdb outputs TRBD1, but without DNA this stays unchecked. Per germline, CDR1 MDHEN and CDR2 SYDVKM. This CDR3 region has 14 residues. This CDR3 reads CASSLQDSNTEAFF.

The chain links TRBV29-1 to TRBJ2-4. The CDR3 runs to 15 residues. From germline, CDR1 is SQVTM and CDR2 ANQGSEA. This CDR3 reads CSVEDDGEAKNIQYF.

V gene TRBV29-1 combines with J gene TRBJ2-3. Germline CDR1 is SQVTM and CDR2 is ANQGSEA. This CDR3 region has 11 residues. Here the CDR3 reads CSGSGEDTQYF.

The chain links TRBV4-1 to TRBJ2-7; TCRdb's D call of TRBD2 is untestable without DNA. The CDR3 consists of 16 residues. The germline V gene has CDR1 MGHRA and CDR2 YSYEKL. The CDR3 protein is CASSQDTSGSAYEQYF.

The chain uses TRBV29-1 and TRBJ2-7; the TCRdb D gene call, TRBD1, has no DNA to confirm it. This CDR3 has 16 residues. The germline V gene has CDR1 SQVTM and CDR2 ANQGSEA. CDR3 loop: CSVVGGGDGQTYEQYF.

The chain carries TRBV27 and TRBJ1-5; TCRdb's assignment of TRBD1 cannot be checked, as there is no DNA. The CDR3 is made up of 15 amino acids. Germline CDR1 MNHEY, CDR2 SMNVEV (reference sequence). CDR3: CASSPLYYSNQPQHF.

V is TRBV6-6 and J is TRBJ1-1; TCRdb returns TRBD1, unconfirmable since there is no DNA. CDR1 and CDR2 (germline): MNHNY, SVGAGI (reference sequence). The CDR3 is made up of 13 amino acids. CDR3: CASSFPQGDEAFF.

The gene calls are TRBV21-1 and TRBJ2-7; as DNA is missing, the TRBD1 call by TCRdb cannot be tested. TRBV21-1 is labeled a pseudogene. The CDR3 has 15 residues. CDR3 amino acids: CASSNRVIYSYEQYF.

The J gene is TRBJ2-3, the V gene TRBV12-3 or TRBV12-4. The CDR3 has 16 amino acids. CDR3 in amino acids: CASRPQDGFEPDTQYF.

The chain recombines TRBV29-1 with TRBJ2-1; TCRdb gives TRBD1 as the D gene, but with no DNA this cannot be confirmed. CDR3 size: 12 residues. CDR1 and CDR2 from the germline V gene are SQVTM and ANQGSEA. This chain's CDR3 is CSVEGTGQGPFF.